This T cell receptor beta chain stems from a study of post-analysis software for immune sequencing data. The CDR3 extends over 13 amino acids. Germline lookup yields CDR1 SGHRS and CDR2 YFSETQ. The ends lost 4 bases at V and 5 bases at J; junction bases unmatched: 3. Researchers reported that TCR beta cDNA libraries carried unique molecular identifiers. Using its own MiXCR run on the PCR reads, TCRdb lists one record per CDR3 protein. The table includes 350,000 to 450,000 distinct CDR3 sequences, around 37% detected once. This clonotype turned up a few times. The antigen remains undetermined. General study results and limits: TRBV5-6, TRBV5-1 and TRBV20-1 were among about 5 TRBV segments more frequent in patients than controls. There was significantly lower normalized Chao1 diversity in multiple sclerosis patients than in controls.

The origin of this receptor is a girl aged 5-17 years with multiple sclerosis. V and J are TRBV5-1 and TRBJ1-1, with 9 bases lining up with TRBD1. The sample consisted of blood. For the CDR3, the DNA is TGCGCCAGCAGCACGGGACAGGGAACTGAAGCTTTCTTT. It specifies CASSTGQGTEAFF.